Listed below are T cell receptor beta chains from one sample, sequenced in a study of graft-versus-host responses after intestinal transplantation. Profiling relied on immunoSEQ multiplex PCR, and the TCRdb table lists in-frame clones only, not all of them. The profile shows around 78,000 clones, about nine tenths of them singletons. Which antigens these TCRs recognize remains unknown. The sample in question was unstimulated CD8+ T cells sorted from spleen or lymph node cells, obtained before transplant. The source of these receptors is a human donor who was the organ donor for an intestinal transplant. Both conserved end residues are part of each CDR3. Fields, in order: J gene, D gene, V gene, clone size, CDR3 DNA, CDR3 protein. A D gene is named only where the DNA matches it firmly. Clone size, where shown, is once, few, many, or a class for clones that have expanded.

TRBJ2-3 . TRBV9 . TGTGCCAGCAGCGAGGGAACAGATACGCAGTATTTT CASSEGTDTQYF
TRBJ2-7 . TRBV30 . TGTGCCTGGAGTGGGTCCGTGGGGACCCTCGGGCCCTACGAGCAGTACTTC CAWSGSVGTLGPYEQYF
TRBJ2-1 . TRBV30 . TGTGCCTGGAGTGGAGGGGATAGTGAGCAGTTCTTC CAWSGGDSEQFF
TRBJ1-1 TRBD1 TRBV4-1 . TGCGCCAGCAGCCAAGGGCTTTTGGGACAGAACCGTTTGAACACTGAAGCTTTCTTT CASSQGLLGQNRLNTEAFF
TRBJ2-7 . TRBV21-1 . TGTGCCAGCAGCAAAGTCGTCCCAATCGGTACAGGGGGCGCTTACGAGCAGTACTTC CASSKVVPIGTGGAYEQYF
TRBJ1-2 . TRBV29-1 . TGCAGCGTTGTCTTAACAGACTATGGCTACACCTTC CSVVLTDYGYTF
TRBJ1-2 TRBD1 TRBV6-5 . TGTGCCAGCAGTTTGACAGGGGAGGGCTATGGCTACACCTTC CASSLTGEGYGYTF
TRBJ1-2 . TRBV29-1 . TGCAGCGTCGAGACCGGGACACACTATGGCTACACCTTC CSVETGTHYGYTF
TRBJ1-6 . TRBV13 . TGTGCCAGCAGCTTAATGAATTCACCCCTCCACTTT CASSLMNSPLHF
TRBJ1-2 . TRBV10-3 . TGTGCCATCAGTGAACTTCGGGGGGTAGGCTACACCTTC CAISELRGVGYTF
TRBJ1-1 . TRBV4-1 . TGCGCCAGCAGCCAGAACCGAGGGGGGACTGAAGCTTTCTTT CASSQNRGGTEAFF
TRBJ1-1 . TRBV6-5 . TGTGCCAGCAGTCTATCGGGGACTGAAGCTTTCTTT CASSLSGTEAFF
TRBJ2-7 . TRBV5-6 few TGTGCCAGCAGCTTGCGGACGTACGAGCAGTACTTC CASSLRTYEQYF
TRBJ2-1 . TRBV6-5 once TGTGCTACAACCGGGGCCTCCTACAATGAGCAGTTCTTC CATTGASYNEQFF
TRBJ1-2 . TRBV6-5 . TGTGCCAGCAGTTACCGCCAGAGCGATGGCTACACCTTC CASSYRQSDGYTF
TRBJ1-2 TRBD1 TRBV7-9 . TGTGCCAGCAGTTCACTGGTCGGGGACAGGAGTTTCACTAACTATGGCTACACCTTC CASSSLVGDRSFTNYGYTF
TRBJ1-1 . TRBV2 . TGTGCCAGCCAGGGTGCCGGGCTTCCCACTGAAGCTTTCTTT CASQGAGLPTEAFF
TRBJ2-1 TRBD2 TRBV7-9 . TGTGCCAGCAGCTATCTAGCGGGGGGGCGTAATGAGCAGTTCTTC CASSYLAGGRNEQFF
TRBJ2-7 TRBD1 TRBV2 once TGTGCCAGCAGGCAGCCTTTCAGAGGGGGCTCTTCCCCCTACGAGCAGTACTTC CASRQPFRGGSSPYEQYF
TRBJ1-2 . TRBV27 . TGTGCCAGCAGTCCGAACTATGGCTACACCTTC CASSPNYGYTF
TRBJ1-2 . TRBV6-1 . TGTGCCAGCAGTGAGGCCCCGAGGGGAGGCTATGGCTACACCTTC CASSEAPRGGYGYTF
TRBJ2-7 . TRBV27 . TGTGCCAGCAGTTTCGCACAGCCCTACGAGCAGTACTTC CASSFAQPYEQYF
TRBJ1-2 TRBD1 TRBV29-1 . TGCAGCGTTGTCCCCAGCGACAGGGTTACGGATGGCTACACCTTC CSVVPSDRVTDGYTF
TRBJ2-3 . TRBV6-4 . TGTGCCAGCAGTGACTCCTCGGGGGGACACACAGATACGCAGTATTTT CASSDSSGGHTDTQYF
TRBJ1-2 . TRBV6-5 . TGTGCCAGCACCCCCCGGGGAGGATACTATGGCTACACCTTC CASTPRGGYYGYTF